The 21 T cell receptor beta chains in this list originate from one sample, sequenced in a study of neurological immune-mediated disorders. TCRdb passed the 5' RACE reads through MiXCR, listing each CDR3 protein once. The data hold around 20,000 distinct CDR3 sequences, with around 28% observed a single time. Sequenced sample: PBMCs. The receptors shown here come from a man in his fifties with HTLV-1-associated myelopathy (HAM/TSP).

There are a few counts of this clonotype. The chain combines TRBV4-2 with TRBJ1-5; D gene unclear. Per the germline V gene, CDR1 is LGHNA and CDR2 is YNFKEQ. This CDR3 is 13 amino acids long. Between the trimmed V and J ends, which lost 0 bases and 6 bases, there was a span of 6 bases. CDR3 in amino acids: CASSQEGSQPQHF. The CDR3 nucleotides are TGTGCCAGCAGCCAAGAGGGAAGTCAGCCCCAGCATTTT.

CDR3: CASSLASHMNTEAFF. In DNA form, the CDR3 reads TGTGCCAGCAGTTTGGCCAGTCACATGAACACTGAAGCTTTCTTT. The rearrangement uses TRBV12-3 or TRBV12-4 and TRBJ1-1; D call uncertain. This CDR3 contains 15 residues. The germline V and J ends were trimmed by 3 bases and 0 bases, with 11 bases remaining between them.

This clonotype was recorded at least ten times. The chain couples TRBV9 to TRBJ1-1, with D unresolved. The CDR3 is made up of 14 amino acids. V was clipped by 5 bases and J by 0 bases, with 11 bases between them. CDR1 is SGDLS and CDR2 is YYNGEE in the germline V gene. The CDR3 DNA sequence: TGTGCCAGCAGTCAGACGGATATGAACACTGAAGCTTTCTTT. As protein: CASSQTDMNTEAFF.

In this sample, this clonotype turned up a few times. V gene TRBV12-3 or TRBV12-4 combines with J gene TRBJ1-3; 8 nucleotides match TRBD1. The V segment lost 6 bases and the J segment 2 bases; nucleotides outside the gene matches: 3. The length of the CDR3 is 14 residues. The CDR3 coding sequence is TGTGCCAGCAGGATGACAGGGGCTGGAAACACCATATATTTT. Its protein product is CASRMTGAGNTIYF.

The chain joins TRBV28 to TRBJ2-5; no reliable D call. Trimming took off 4 bases at V and 4 bases at J, with 13 bases between the two ends. CDR1 MDHEN and CDR2 SYDVKM come from the germline V gene. This CDR3 has 14 amino acids. CDR3 residues: CASSSPGASETQYF. Here the CDR3 DNA reads TGTGCCAGCAGTTCCCCCGGAGCTTCAGAGACCCAGTACTTC.

The chain uses TRBV9 and TRBJ2-1; D is perhaps TRBD1 (6 bases). Germline assignment: CDR1 SGDLS and CDR2 YYNGEE. The CDR3 has 15 amino acids. Trimming removed 2 bases at V and 2 bases at J, with 11 bases between. CDR3 in DNA: TGTGCCAGCAGCGTGGGGTGGGGGCCCTACAATGAGCAGTTCTTC. Protein product: CASSVGWGPYNEQFF.

This clonotype was detected many times. The chain couples TRBV27 to TRBJ1-2; no clear D. V lost 3 bases, J lost 3 bases, and 11 bases lay in between. This CDR3 contains 14 residues. Germline V gene sequence: CDR1 MNHEY, CDR2 SMNVEV (reference sequence). CDR3: CASSLTSMDYGYTF. The CDR3 DNA follows: TGTGCCAGCAGTTTGACATCTATGGACTATGGCTACACCTTC.

This clonotype counts as medium-sized. The chain employs TRBV20-1 and TRBJ2-1, with D uncertain. The CDR3 extends over 13 amino acids. Deletions cut 3 bases from V and 4 bases from J, with 10 bases between. The germline V gene encodes CDR1 DFQATT and CDR2 SNEGSKA (reference sequence). CDR3 sequence (DNA): TGCAGTGCTAGCGGACCGACTTACAATGAGCAGTTCTTC. This codes for CSASGPTYNEQFF.

The V call is TRBV20-1, the J call TRBJ1-2; the D gene is possibly TRBD1 (5 bases). The CDR3 has 12 amino acids. The germline V gene encodes CDR1 DFQATT and CDR2 SNEGSKA (reference sequence). V lost 6 bases and J lost 2, with 10 bases in between. CDR3 residues: CSAKTANYGYTF. CDR3 DNA sequence: TGCAGTGCGAAGACAGCGAACTATGGCTACACCTTC.

A few counts support this clonotype. The V call is TRBV29-1, the J call TRBJ2-1; tentatively, D is TRBD2 (5 bases). V was pared by 7 bases and J by 10 bases, with 17 bases between. The CDR3 is made up of 12 amino acids. The germline V gene encodes CDR1 SQVTM and CDR2 ANQGSEA. CDR3 region: CSAEGVIGEQFF. CDR3 coding DNA: TGCAGCGCCGAGGGCGTGATCGGGGAGCAGTTCTTC.

The rearrangement uses TRBV5-4 and TRBJ2-7; no definite D call. This CDR3 contains 14 residues. The ends were cut back, 0 bases at V and 0 bases at J, with 7 bases in the middle. CDR1 is SGHNT and CDR2 is YYREEE in the germline V gene (reference sequence). The CDR3 loop reads CASSLVGNSYEQYF. The CDR3 coding sequence is TGTGCCAGCAGCTTGGTTGGCAACTCCTACGAGCAGTACTTC.

This clonotype was found many times. The rearrangement uses TRBV20-1 and TRBJ1-4; 9 bases fit TRBD1. Germline assignment: CDR1 DFQATT and CDR2 SNEGSKA (reference sequence). The CDR3 consists of 14 residues. The ends lost 8 bases at V and 8 bases at J; junction bases unmatched: 12. The CDR3 sequence is CSTPTGTGMEKLFF. The DNA of the CDR3 is TGCAGTACACCAACCGGGACAGGGATGGAAAAACTGTTTTTT.

The chain has TRBV5-5 and TRBJ2-2, with 11 bases identical to TRBD1. The CDR3 contains 17 residues. Germline values: CDR1 SGHKS, CDR2 YYEKEE (reference sequence). The V segment lost 0 bases and the J segment 4 bases; nucleotides outside the gene matches: 5. CDR3 bases: TGTGCCAGCAGCTTGGCGGCCGGGACAGGGGGCACCGGGGAGCTGTTTTTT. Translated, it gives CASSLAAGTGGTGELFF.

This clonotype is deemed medium-sized (0.01 to 0.1%). The gene calls are TRBV5-8 and TRBJ2-3; possibly TRBD1 for D (6 bases). V was shortened by 4 bases and J by 6 bases, with 18 bases between the two germline ends. The CDR3 has 15 residues. Germline lookup yields CDR1 SGHTS and CDR2 YDEGEE. The CDR3: CASSSDRPAFDTQYF. CDR3 sequence (DNA): TGTGCCAGCAGCAGTGACAGGCCCGCCTTCGATACGCAGTATTTT.

A single count supports this clonotype. The chain has TRBV20-1 and TRBJ2-1; D remains ambiguous. The germline V gene encodes CDR1 DFQATT and CDR2 SNEGSKA (reference sequence). The CDR3 length is 14 residues. The V gene lost 1 base and the J gene lost 3 bases, with 10 bases spanning the gap. CDR3 sequence: CSARVLVGYNEQFF. In DNA form, the CDR3 reads TGCAGTGCTAGAGTGTTGGTTGGCTACAATGAGCAGTTCTTC.

This clonotype was seen ten or more times. CDR3: CASSSSNGYGYTF. Here the CDR3 DNA reads TGCGCCAGCAGCTCTTCGAATGGCTATGGCTACACCTTC. The chain carries TRBV5-1 and TRBJ1-2; D uncertain. The CDR3 is 13 residues long. Looked up from germline, CDR1 is SGHRS and CDR2 is YFSETQ. V lost 3 bases and J 4 bases, leaving 10 bases between the germline ends.

The V call is TRBV20-1, the J call TRBJ1-6; no clear D gene. Trimming took 0 bases from V and 7 from J, leaving 13 bases between them. CDR1 and CDR2 (germline): DFQATT, SNEGSKA (reference sequence). The CDR3 length is 15 residues. In nucleotides, the CDR3 is TGCAGTGCTAGAGATCCTAAAGGTGTGAATTCACCCCTCCACTTT. Translation: CSARDPKGVNSPLHF.

This chain links TRBV5-5 with TRBJ2-1; D perhaps matches TRBD2 (5 bases). This CDR3 region has 15 residues. Germline CDR1 SGHKS, CDR2 YYEKEE (reference sequence). Trimming removed 0 bases at V and 7 bases at J, with 14 bases between. As DNA, the CDR3 is TGTGCCAGCAGCTTGGCCCCTCTATCGGGGAATGAGCAGTTCTTC. This codes for CASSLAPLSGNEQFF.

This clonotype was counted ten times or more. This rearrangement joins TRBV20-1 to TRBJ2-7; perhaps TRBD1 as D (5 bases). Germline CDR1 reads DFQATT; CDR2 reads SNEGSKA (reference sequence). V was clipped by 1 base and J by 5 bases, with 12 bases between them. The length of the CDR3 is 13 residues. CDR3 loop: CSARGGKQDEQYF. The DNA for the CDR3 is TGCAGTGCTAGAGGGGGTAAACAGGACGAGCAGTACTTC.

The V gene is TRBV5-1, the J gene TRBJ1-1; the D is unclear. The CDR3 consists of 15 residues. The germline V and J ends were trimmed by 4 bases and 1 base, with 14 bases remaining between them. CDR1 is SGHRS, CDR2 YFSETQ, per germline. The DNA for the CDR3 is TGCGCCAGCAGCCAGGTACTCGTCGGGAACACTGAAGCTTTCTTT. It yields the protein CASSQVLVGNTEAFF.

By its share, this clonotype is medium-sized. This chain links TRBV20-1 with TRBJ2-7, with D hard to call. The CDR3 spans 13 residues. Germline V CDR1 and CDR2: DFQATT, SNEGSKA (reference sequence). Trimming removed 6 bases from V and 0 bases from J, with 12 bases in between. The CDR3 coding sequence is TGCAGTGCAATTGGCATGAGCTCCTACGAGCAGTACTTC. Encoded protein: CSAIGMSSYEQYF.